This record covers a single TCR beta chain. Original methodology: Cell counts per sample came from amplifying reference gene primers. Assay: immunoSEQ multiplex PCR; the TCRdb copy retains only in-frame clones and omits some. D and trimming come from the DNA, and the V and J calls and clone size come from that table. The sample consists of some 190,000 clones, about 82% of them appearing once. This specimen comes from a study of blood T cell repertoires in COVID-19. As for the study in general: Samples of COVID-19 (acute and convalescent) were obtained from the United States, Italy and Spain.

The cohort comprised adults aged roughly 18 to 90 years residing in 24 US areas. Participants had their cohort set by participant-reported clinical history. This TCR was sampled from a man aged 40-50 years with acute COVID-19. The sample was PBMCs or T cells enriched from blood (not recorded which).

CDR3 bases: TGTGCCAGCAACCCGGGACTAGCGGGAAGCCACGAGCAGTACTTC. This sequence encodes CASNPGLAGSHEQYF. The V gene is TRBV2, the J gene TRBJ2-7; TRBD2 matches 13 bases. The ends lost 7 bases at V and 5 bases at J; junction bases unmatched: 8. The CDR3 spans 15 residues. From germline, CDR1 is SNHLY and CDR2 FYNNEI.